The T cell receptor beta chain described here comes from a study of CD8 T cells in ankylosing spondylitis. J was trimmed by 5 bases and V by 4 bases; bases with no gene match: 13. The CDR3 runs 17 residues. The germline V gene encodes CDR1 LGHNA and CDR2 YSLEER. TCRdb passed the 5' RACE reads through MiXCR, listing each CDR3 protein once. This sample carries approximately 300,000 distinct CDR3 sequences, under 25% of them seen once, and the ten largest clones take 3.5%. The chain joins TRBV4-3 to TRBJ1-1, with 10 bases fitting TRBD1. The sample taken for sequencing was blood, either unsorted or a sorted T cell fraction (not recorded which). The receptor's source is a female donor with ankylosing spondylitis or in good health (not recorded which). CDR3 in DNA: TGCGCCAGCAGCCGGACACCCCCCGGGACAGGGGTTACTGAAGCTTTCTTT. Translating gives CASSRTPPGTGVTEAFF.